Detailed here is one T cell receptor (beta chain). V lost 0 bases to trimming and J lost 1 base, with 7 bases between them. This CDR3 has 15 residues. CDR1 is LGHNA, CDR2 YSLEER, per germline. The protocol was immunoSEQ multiplex PCR, while the TCRdb copy is restricted to in-frame clones and leaves out a portion. In the table there are fewer than 850,000 clones, 90% to 98% of which are singletons. The data were taken from a study of shared clonotypes between healthy human individuals. As defined, naive CD8 cells were CD45RO-negative and positively selected for CCR7, with terminally differentiated effector memory CD45RA+ cells excluded.

This clonotype was sampled from a man in his thirties or forties in good health. J is TRBJ1-3 and V is TRBV4-3; D is undetermined. Material: naive CD8+ T cells sorted from blood. In DNA form, the CDR3 reads TGCGCCAGCAGCCAAGATAGTGGATCTGGAAACACCATATATTTT. It is translated as CASSQDSGSGNTIYF.